This note documents a single TCR beta chain sequence. Its antigen is as yet unknown. The source of the sample is a study of monozygotic twins with inflammatory bowel disease. Regarding the study as a whole: Possibly reflecting limited power, no difference in repertoire similarity was found between concordant and discordant twins.

CDR3 length equals 13 residues. Germline CDR1 and CDR2: SGHDT and YYEEEE. TCRdb reprocessed the 5' RACE reads; each CDR3 protein has one entry and no DNA is given. Recorded for this sample: approximately 400,000 distinct CDR3 sequences. The receptor was isolated from a human donor with ulcerative colitis or Crohn's disease, or a healthy co-twin of an affected twin (not recorded which). The V gene is TRBV5-6, the J gene TRBJ2-1; TCRdb reports TRBD1, a call that lacks DNA to check it against. Sample: blood. The chain's CDR3 is CASSFGDRGEQFF. Drawing the rest from reference TRBV5-6 and TRBJ2-1, the complete variable domain is DAGVTQSPTHLIKTRGQQVTLRCSPKSGHDTVSWYQQALGQGPQFIFQYYEEEERQRGNFPDRFSGHQFPNYSSELNVNALLLGDSALYLCASSFGDRGEQFFGPGTRLTVL.